This T cell receptor beta chain was identified in a study of graft-versus-host responses after intestinal transplantation. Comment on this clone: Its specificity is unknown.

Some clones are missing from TCRdb's copy, which holds only in-frame ones; the method was immunoSEQ multiplex PCR. This sample yields 90,000 or so clones, of which around 84% are seen a single time; 0.65% to 0.95% belongs to the top ten. The sequences come from unstimulated CD4+ T cells sorted from spleen or lymph node cells, collected before intestinal transplant. The sequence was obtained from a human donor who received an intestinal transplant.

Here the CDR3 reads CASSLARTGGRETQYF. The CDR3 coding sequence is TGTGCCAGCAGCTTGGCAAGGACAGGGGGTCGAGAGACCCAGTACTTC. The chain combines TRBV5-4 with TRBJ2-5, with 10 bases identical to TRBD1. The CDR3 has 16 residues. V dropped 0 bases and J dropped 4; count of bases not matched to a gene: 6. Germline V gene lookup returns CDR1 SGHNT and CDR2 YYREEE (reference sequence).